Listed here are 17 T cell receptor beta chains from one sample, sequenced in a study of T cells after yellow fever vaccination. TCRdb ran MiXCR on the 5' RACE reads and lists one entry per CDR3 protein. Of 550,000 or so distinct CDR3 sequences listed, 19% are singletons. Sequenced material: PBMCs, taken 15 days after the yellow fever booster vaccination. The receptors were sampled from a man aged 25 to 45 who received the YFV17D yellow fever vaccine.

This clonotype was counted a few times. The chain is built from TRBV5-1 and TRBJ2-1; either TRBD1 or TRBD2 may supply D (5 bases each). The CDR3 is 13 residues long. Trimming pared 2 bases from V and 8 bases from J, leaving 11 bases between. Germline V CDR1 and CDR2: SGHRS, YFSETQ. CDR3 sequence reads: CASSFGGTYEQFF. The DNA of the CDR3 is TGCGCCAGCAGCTTTGGGGGTACATATGAGCAGTTCTTC.

The genes are TRBV15 and TRBJ2-3; 9 nucleotides agree with TRBD2. V trimming: 3 bases; J trimming: 6 bases; junction bases outside the gene matches: 13. Per germline, CDR1 LNHNV and CDR2 YYDKDF (reference sequence). The CDR3 sequence is 17 residues long. This CDR3 is CATSRDPLAGRRDTQYF. In DNA, the CDR3 is TGTGCCACCAGCAGGGATCCCCTAGCGGGGAGGAGGGATACGCAGTATTTT.

J is TRBJ2-7 and V is TRBV7-2; 9 positions agree with TRBD2. This CDR3 region has 17 residues. Germline V CDR1 and CDR2: SGHTA, FQGNSA. V lost 5 bases and J lost 0; bases outside the gene matches: 11. This chain's CDR3 is CASSDPAGGTSSYEQYF. For the CDR3, the DNA is TGTGCCAGCAGCGACCCAGCGGGAGGAACTTCCTCCTACGAGCAGTACTTC.

The table lists this clonotype with many counts. This chain links TRBV20-1 with TRBJ1-6, with D possibly matching TRBD1 (5 bases). With 6 bases removed from V and 4 bases from J, the gap between germline ends came to 16 bases. This CDR3 region has 15 residues. CDR1 and CDR2 (germline): DFQATT, SNEGSKA (reference sequence). CDR3 nucleotides: TGCAGTGCCGCCACCTCCAGGGTTTATAATTCACCCCTCCACTTT. Its protein is CSAATSRVYNSPLHF.

The chain couples TRBV20-1 to TRBJ1-2; D is uncertain. There are 14 residues in the CDR3. Trimming pared 2 bases from V and 2 bases from J, leaving 12 bases between. Germline V gene data show CDR1 as DFQATT and CDR2 as SNEGSKA (reference sequence). The CDR3 nucleotides are TGCAGTGCTAGAAATGTCGGGAGAAACTATGGCTACACCTTC. Amino acids: CSARNVGRNYGYTF.

This clonotype showed up just a few times. V and J are TRBV5-4 and TRBJ2-1; 7 bases fit TRBD2. Trimming removed 1 base from V and 9 bases from J; junction bases left unmatched: 10. CDR3 length: 15 amino acids. Germline V CDR1 and CDR2: SGHNT, YYREEE (reference sequence). The CDR3 here is CASSLTSGGSGEQFF. For the CDR3, the DNA is TGTGCCAGCAGCTTGACCAGCGGCGGGAGTGGTGAGCAGTTCTTC.

This clonotype has only a few counts. The chain carries TRBV7-8 and TRBJ2-3; D not resolved. The germline CDR1 and CDR2 sequences are SGHVS and FQNEAQ. Trimming shortened V by 5 bases and J by 0 bases, and 12 bases separated the two germline ends. The CDR3 runs to 15 residues. The CDR3 DNA is TGTGCCAGCAGCAACATACAAACTAGCACAGATACGCAGTATTTT. Its protein is CASSNIQTSTDTQYF. Drawing the rest from reference TRBV7-8 and TRBJ2-3, the complete variable domain is GAGVSQSPRYKVAKRGQDVALRCDPISGHVSLFWYQQALGQGPEFLTYFQNEAQLDKSGLPSDRFFAERPEGSVSTLKIQRTQQEDSAVYLCASSNIQTSTDTQYFGPGTRLTVL.

The V call is TRBV3-1, the J call TRBJ2-5, with 10 bases lining up with TRBD2. Germline CDR1 and CDR2: LGHDT and YNNKEL (reference sequence). The trim removed 6 bases at V and 4 bases at J, leaving 11 bases unmatched. This CDR3 has 16 residues. CDR3 nucleotide sequence: TGTGCCAGCAGGAGAACTAGCGGGGTGACAGGAGAGACCCAGTACTTC. Translated: CASRRTSGVTGETQYF.

The rearrangement links TRBV20-1 to TRBJ1-5; 8 bases map to TRBD1. V dropped 6 bases and J dropped 5; count of bases not matched to a gene: 9. Germline CDR1 DFQATT, CDR2 SNEGSKA (reference sequence). This CDR3 is built from 14 residues. The CDR3 loop is CSAVPGTGDQPQHF. The CDR3 DNA reads TGCAGTGCCGTCCCCGGGACAGGTGATCAGCCCCAGCATTTT.

J is TRBJ2-3 and V is TRBV15, with 9 bases fitting TRBD2. V lost 0 bases to trimming and J lost 6 bases; unmatched junction nucleotides: 1. In germline, CDR1 is LNHNV, CDR2 YYDKDF (reference sequence). This CDR3 region has 14 residues. This CDR3 reads CATSRDGTSDTQYF. CDR3 coding DNA: TGTGCCACCAGCAGAGACGGGACTAGCGATACGCAGTATTTT.

This clonotype was seen more than once but under ten times. V gene TRBV18 combines with J gene TRBJ2-3, with TRBD2 matching 7 bases. This CDR3 spans 15 amino acids. V lost 1 base to trimming and J lost 5 bases; unmatched junction nucleotides: 6. Germline loops: CDR1 KGHSH, CDR2 LQKENI. The CDR3, as DNA: TGTGCCAGCTCACCACAGGGCGGCGGGGGAGATACGCAGTATTTT. It specifies CASSPQGGGGDTQYF.

This clonotype has more than one count but fewer than ten. The chain links TRBV5-5 to TRBJ1-6; D might be TRBD1 (6 bases). In germline, CDR1 is SGHKS, CDR2 YYEKEE (reference sequence). The ends were cut back, 2 bases at V and 14 bases at J, with 23 bases in the middle. The CDR3 is 16 residues long. The CDR3 nucleotides read TGTGCCAGCAGCTTCGGGGGGGGCGCGGACCGCCGGACCCTCCACTTT. This sequence encodes CASSFGGGADRRTLHF.

The rearrangement joins TRBV4-3 to TRBJ2-7; D ambiguous. V shed 1 base and J shed 2 bases, with 15 bases lying between them. Per the germline V gene, CDR1 is LGHNA and CDR2 is YSLEER. The CDR3 is 16 residues long. The CDR3, as DNA: TGCGCCAGCAGCCAAGTACACGGGCCAGGAGCCTACGAGCAGTACTTC. Its protein is CASSQVHGPGAYEQYF.

J is TRBJ1-1 and V is TRBV6-1, with D possibly being TRBD1 (6 bases). Trimming took off 6 bases at V and 2 bases at J, with 13 bases between the two ends. The CDR3 runs to 14 residues. The germline V gene has CDR1 MNHNS and CDR2 SASEGT. CDR3: CASRMDSINTEAFF. CDR3 nucleotides: TGTGCCAGCAGGATGGACAGCATCAACACTGAAGCTTTCTTT.

The table lists this clonotype with a few counts. This sequence joins TRBV7-9 and TRBJ2-5, with a possible D match to TRBD1 (6 bases). V lost 3 bases and J lost 7, with 18 bases in between. The CDR3 length is 15 residues. Germline V gene data show CDR1 as SEHNR and CDR2 as FQNEAQ (reference sequence). The CDR3 loop reads CASSFQLGTPRTQYF. The DNA for the CDR3 is TGTGCCAGCAGCTTCCAGCTTGGGACACCCAGGACCCAGTACTTC.

The chain has TRBV7-8 and TRBJ2-2; D is undetermined. CDR1 is SGHVS, CDR2 FQNEAQ, per germline. V gave up 5 bases and J gave up 1 base, with 8 bases separating them. The CDR3 contains 14 residues. Here the CDR3 reads CASSQVQNTGELFF. In nucleotides, the CDR3 is TGTGCCAGCAGCCAAGTACAGAACACCGGGGAGCTGTTTTTT.

There are a few counts of this clonotype. The chain is built from TRBV18 and TRBJ2-1, with 10 bases lining up with TRBD1. CDR1 and CDR2 from the germline V gene are KGHSH and LQKENI. CDR3 length equals 15 residues. After removal of 4 bases from V and 2 bases from J, the junction contained 2 bases not matched to a gene. In DNA, the CDR3 is TGTGCCAGCTCACGAGGACAGGGGGCCTACAATGAGCAGTTCTTC. This gives the protein CASSRGQGAYNEQFF.